Below, 15 T cell receptor beta chains from the same sample are listed, as sequenced in a study of tumor-infiltrating lymphocytes in primary liver carcinoma. Constant-region priming of approximately 0.55 ug total RNA yielded TCR beta cDNA. Three nested multiplex PCR rounds, a slightly modified ARM-PCR method, built the TCR beta libraries. Each of the first two PCR rounds ran approximately 11 cycles with TRBV1-TRBV30 forward and C-beta reverse primers. From the multiplex PCR reads, TCRdb called clonotypes with MiXCR, one entry per CDR3 protein. The table lists a few hundred thousand distinct CDR3 sequences, about 50% of them singletons. Germline DNA was also extracted, and blood RNA was taken from unsorted whole blood. Source material: peripheral blood. Receptors were obtained from a woman in her thirties with primary liver carcinoma and hepatitis B virus infection.

This clonotype was recorded a few times. CDR3 region: CASSYFLAGVNEQFF. The CDR3, as DNA: TGTGCCAGCAGTTACTTCCTAGCGGGAGTTAATGAGCAGTTCTTC. The chain is built from TRBV6-5 and TRBJ2-1; TRBD2 matches 10 bases. CDR1 is MNHEY and CDR2 is SVGAGI in the germline V gene. The CDR3 is made up of 15 amino acids. After removal of 1 base from V and 7 bases from J, the junction contained 4 bases not matched to a gene.

The rearrangement uses TRBV7-9 and TRBJ2-6, with D tentatively TRBD1 or TRBD2 (6 bases each). Trimming pared 2 bases from V and 0 bases from J, leaving 14 bases between. The CDR3 loop spans 18 amino acids. The germline CDR1 and CDR2 sequences are SEHNR and FQNEAQ (reference sequence). CDR3 coding DNA: TGTGCCAGCAGCTTAATCTCGGGGGCCATCTCTGGGGCCAACGTCCTGACTTTC. This gives the protein CASSLISGAISGANVLTF.

Notes on this clonotype: Since a much larger clone is just one base distant, this may be a read error. V and J are TRBV5-4 and TRBJ2-7; possible D gene TRBD2, 6 bases. Germline V gives CDR1 SGHNT, CDR2 YYREEE (reference sequence). The CDR3 runs 14 residues. CDR3 bases: TGTGTCAGCAGCGGAGGGACTTCCTCCTACGAGCAGTACTTC. This encodes CVSSGGTSSYEQYF.

For this clonotype: The conserved final phenylalanine or tryptophan is absent from the CDR3, which likely points to a read error. V usage is TRBV6-2 or TRBV6-3 and J usage is TRBJ2-7, with 11 bases that match TRBD1. V lost 10 bases, J lost 6 bases, and 2 bases stayed unmatched. Germline CDR1 is MNHEY and CDR2 is SVGEGT. The CDR3 extends over 11 amino acids. CDR3 amino acids: CATGQGAEQYS. CDR3 nucleotides: TGTGCCACCGGACAGGGGGCCGAGCAGTACTCC.

The rearrangement links TRBV2 to TRBJ2-1; 8 bases agree with TRBD2. This CDR3 is 12 amino acids long. Germline CDR1 SNHLY, CDR2 FYNNEI. Trimming at V came to 10 bases and at J to 8 bases, leaving 7 bases not matched to a gene. The CDR3 reads CATSGSLDEQFF. In DNA, the CDR3 is TGTGCCACGAGCGGGAGTCTCGATGAGCAGTTCTTC. Together with reference TRBV2 and TRBJ2-1, the CDR3 gives the full variable domain: EPEVTQTPSHQVTQMGQEVILRCVPISNHLYFYWYRQILGQKVEFLVSFYNNEISEKSEIFDDQFSVERPDGSNFTLKIRSTKLEDSAMYFCATSGSLDEQFFGPGTRLTVL.

The CDR3 DNA is TGTGCCAGCAGCCAAACCGGACGGAACGAGCAGTACTTC. Amino acids: CASSQTGRNEQYF. This rearrangement joins TRBV14 to TRBJ2-7, with D uncertain. V lost 2 bases, J lost 5 bases, and 10 bases lay in between. The CDR3 is 13 amino acids. Per germline, CDR1 SGHDN and CDR2 FVKESK.

The V call is TRBV5-1, the J call TRBJ1-1; D is uncertain. Trimming left V 4 bases short and J 0 bases short, with 7 bases between. The germline V gene encodes CDR1 SGHRS and CDR2 YFSETQ. The CDR3 is 13 residues long. CDR3 amino acids: CASSVQLNTEAFF. CDR3 DNA: TGCGCCAGCAGCGTACAGCTGAACACTGAAGCTTTCTTT.

Notes on this clonotype: At one of its ends the junction is not consistent with the germline gene, which may arise from a read error. The rearrangement links TRBV6-2 or TRBV6-3 to TRBJ2-1; 9 nucleotides match TRBD2. The germline CDR1 and CDR2 sequences are MNHEY and SVGEGT. The CDR3 runs to 19 residues. The CDR3 loop is CASSYLRLAGPATYKEQFF. The CDR3 DNA reads TGTGCCAGCAGTTACCTGAGGCTAGCGGGACCGGCAACCTACAAAGAGCAGTTCTTC.

The DNA of the CDR3 is TGTGCCTTCTCCAACATTCCAGGGGGGCCCGGGGAGCTGTTTTTT. Protein product: CAFSNIPGGPGELFF. The chain uses TRBV30 and TRBJ2-2; D is possibly TRBD1 (7 bases). This CDR3 contains 15 residues. The V and J ends lost 7 bases and 6 bases respectively, with 21 bases between them. Germline CDR1 reads GTSNPN; CDR2 reads SVGIG (reference sequence).

This chain links TRBV28 with TRBJ1-1; TRBD1 is a possible D gene (5 bases). The length of the CDR3 is 15 residues. V lost 3 bases to trimming and J lost 9 bases, with 20 bases between them. Germline CDR1 is MDHEN and CDR2 is SYDVKM. The CDR3 nucleotides are TGTGCCAGCAGTTTCCGGTCGCGGCAGGGAATACAAGCTTTCTTT. It specifies CASSFRSRQGIQAFF.

The V gene is TRBV29-1, the J gene TRBJ2-7, with TRBD1 matching 12 bases. The V gene's germline CDR1 is SQVTM and CDR2 ANQGSEA. The CDR3 runs 14 residues. V was clipped by 4 bases and J by 7 bases; unmatched bases: 8. The CDR3 region has the DNA TGCAGCGTTGGGGGGACAGGGGGCTACGGGGAGCAGTACTTC. The encoded protein is CSVGGTGGYGEQYF.

In regard to this clonotype: Germline is not matched at one junction end, which may reflect a read error. The J gene is TRBJ2-1, the V gene TRBV11-2; D gene uncertain. Germline V gives CDR1 SGHAT, CDR2 FQNNGV. The length of the CDR3 is 18 residues. Here the CDR3 DNA reads TGTGCCAGCGGTCCCAGGATAGTGGGATCCACCTCCTACAATGAACAGTTCTTC. It specifies CASGPRIVGSTSYNEQFF.

With respect to this clonotype: One end of the junction varies from germline; a read error may be responsible. The chain joins TRBV11-3 to TRBJ2-2, with 9 bases lining up with TRBD2. Germline CDR1 is SGHNT and CDR2 is YENEEA. CDR3 length: 19 residues. The CDR3 region has the DNA TGTGTCAGCAGCTTGTGGGGGCTAGCGGGACTACCTATCACCGGGGAGCTGTTTTTT. It specifies CVSSLWGLAGLPITGELFF.

About this clonotype: A read error may be the cause here, since a much bigger clone is one base away. The J gene is TRBJ2-3, the V gene TRBV29-1; 11 bases match TRBD2. The CDR3 runs 10 residues. Germline-derived CDR1 and CDR2 are SQVTM and ANQGSEA. CDR3 DNA sequence: TGTAGCGGGAGGGAAGATACGCCGTATTTT. This codes for CSGREDTPYF.

The gene calls are TRBV7-9 and TRBJ2-6; D is ambiguous. Germline lookup yields CDR1 SEHNR and CDR2 FQNEAQ (reference sequence). The V end lost 3 bases, the J end lost 11 bases, and 14 bases lay between the germline ends. This CDR3 spans 14 amino acids. Here the CDR3 DNA reads TGTGCCAGCAGCTTTGAAGACCGCCGGGACGTCCTGACTTTC. This translates into CASSFEDRRDVLTF.